The rows below give T cell receptor beta chains drawn from one sample of a study of blood T cell repertoires in COVID-19. The data were produced by immunoSEQ multiplex PCR, yet TCRdb's version contains in-frame clones alone and is incomplete. The data hold around 96,000 clones, with nearly 95% observed a single time. The material sequenced was peripheral blood. Source of these receptors: a human donor with active COVID-19. The donor label of this sample is uncertain. Each CDR3 is given without its conserved first and last residue. D genes are given only for firm matches.

CDR3 protein: ASSQDPRRTEAF; J gene: TRBJ1-1; D gene: NA; V gene: TRBV3-1/TRBV3-2
CDR3 protein: ASSSPGGSLPRDEQF; J gene: TRBJ2-1; D gene: TRBD2; V gene: TRBV7-2
CDR3 protein: ASSSPRGQNEKLF; J gene: TRBJ1-4; D gene: NA; V gene: TRBV5-5
CDR3 protein: ASSKRGGPADTGELF; J gene: TRBJ2-2; D gene: NA; V gene: TRBV21-1
CDR3 protein: SVEDLARRGRDEQF; J gene: TRBJ2-1; D gene: NA; V gene: TRBV29-1
CDR3 protein: ASSGSRSGGYT; J gene: TRBJ1-2; D gene: NA; V gene: TRBV6-4
CDR3 protein: ASSIGGLVYEQY; J gene: TRBJ2-7; D gene: TRBD2; V gene: TRBV19
CDR3 protein: ASTYGGQPQH; J gene: TRBJ1-5; D gene: NA; V gene: TRBV12-3/TRBV12-4
CDR3 protein: ASSPGVSTDTQY; J gene: TRBJ2-3; D gene: NA; V gene: TRBV5-1
CDR3 protein: ASGRETGELF; J gene: TRBJ2-2; D gene: NA; V gene: TRBV5-1
CDR3 protein: ASSSGPGDNEQF; J gene: TRBJ2-1; D gene: NA; V gene: TRBV7-2
CDR3 protein: ASMNPWGGTQY; J gene: TRBJ2-5; D gene: NA; V gene: TRBV28
CDR3 protein: ASSLEPFRYEQY; J gene: TRBJ2-7; D gene: NA; V gene: TRBV11-3
CDR3 protein: ASSAPLAGVAYEQY; J gene: TRBJ2-7; D gene: TRBD2; V gene: TRBV3-1/TRBV3-2
CDR3 protein: ASSTGGTGELF; J gene: TRBJ2-2; D gene: TRBD2; V gene: TRBV10-1
CDR3 protein: ATSDATVQETQY; J gene: TRBJ2-5; D gene: NA; V gene: TRBV24-1
CDR3 protein: SVEDRGIRYGYT; J gene: TRBJ1-2; D gene: NA; V gene: TRBV29-1
CDR3 protein: ASSTLGQITGNTIY; J gene: TRBJ1-3; D gene: TRBD1; V gene: TRBV2
CDR3 protein: ASSRGEGNGYT; J gene: TRBJ1-2; D gene: NA; V gene: TRBV9
CDR3 protein: ASSRTANTGELF; J gene: TRBJ2-2; D gene: NA; V gene: TRBV7-9
CDR3 protein: ASSQSSPDTGVPYNEQF; J gene: TRBJ2-1; D gene: TRBD1; V gene: TRBV23-1
CDR3 protein: ASSLTGGNGYT; J gene: TRBJ1-2; D gene: TRBD1; V gene: TRBV6-5
CDR3 protein: ASSQQGLSYEQY; J gene: TRBJ2-7; D gene: NA; V gene: TRBV3-1/TRBV3-2
CDR3 protein: ASSVGGQSTGELF; J gene: TRBJ2-2; D gene: NA; V gene: TRBV9
CDR3 protein: ASSPGSGTQQY; J gene: TRBJ2-7; D gene: TRBD2; V gene: TRBV28
CDR3 protein: ASRGQGGYGYT; J gene: TRBJ1-2; D gene: NA; V gene: TRBV12-3/TRBV12-4
CDR3 protein: ASSLGAGVGAGDTQY; J gene: TRBJ2-3; D gene: TRBD2; V gene: TRBV7-2
CDR3 protein: ASSTRTSGRASDTQY; J gene: TRBJ2-3; D gene: TRBD2; V gene: TRBV9
CDR3 protein: ASSPRGTSTDTQY; J gene: TRBJ2-3; D gene: NA; V gene: TRBV4-3